The 14 T cell receptor beta chains below all came from one sample that was sequenced in a study of blood T cell repertoires in COVID-19. TCRdb's copy holds only in-frame clones and misses some; the assay was immunoSEQ multiplex PCR. Altogether 55,000 to 90,000 clones are present, 86% being singletons, with the ten largest covering roughly 13%. The material sequenced was peripheral blood. These receptors were collected from a woman aged 60-75 years with acute or convalescent COVID-19.

This chain connects TRBV19 to TRBJ1-1; TRBD1 agrees at 7 bases. Germline V CDR1 and CDR2: LNHDA, SQIVND (reference sequence). The CDR3 runs to 14 residues. Trimming cost V 4 bases and J 0 bases; bases outside gene matches: 2. DNA of the CDR3: TGTGCCAGTAGTAACCAGGGGGTGAACACTGAAGCTTTCTTT. Protein product: CASSNQGVNTEAFF.

The J gene is TRBJ2-2, the V gene TRBV10-3; D is possibly TRBD2 (6 bases). Deletions cut 5 bases from V and 1 base from J, with 11 bases between. Germline V lookup: CDR1 ENHRY, CDR2 SYGVKD. The CDR3 runs 15 residues. DNA for the CDR3: TGTGCCATCAGTCCCGGGACTTTGAACACCGGGGAGCTGTTTTTT. Its translation is CAISPGTLNTGELFF.

V is TRBV6-5 and J is TRBJ1-5; a weak D match, TRBD1 (5 bases). This CDR3 spans 13 amino acids. Trimming shortened V by 7 bases and J by 4 bases, and 11 bases separated the two germline ends. Germline V gives CDR1 MNHEY, CDR2 SVGAGI. CDR3 nucleotide sequence: TGTGCCAGCATTGGGGGGGGGAATCAGCCCCAGCATTTT. It codes for CASIGGGNQPQHF.

This clone was seen only once. The V and J genes are TRBV6-5 and TRBJ2-3; 7 positions match TRBD1. The CDR3 contains 14 residues. Losses at the gene ends were 11 bases for V and 3 bases for J; bases not matched to a gene: 11. CDR1 and CDR2 (germline): MNHEY, SVGAGI. The chain's CDR3 is CALGGRGWTDTQYF. CDR3 nucleotide sequence: TGTGCCTTAGGGGGCAGGGGGTGGACAGATACGCAGTATTTT.

V and J are TRBV6-5 and TRBJ2-7; 10 positions match TRBD1. The CDR3 is 14 amino acids. Germline assignment: CDR1 MNHEY and CDR2 SVGAGI. The junction had 8 bases not matched to a gene; V was cut back by 6 bases and J by 6 bases. Here the CDR3 reads CASRSGTGVFEQYF. Written as DNA, the CDR3 is TGTGCCAGCAGGTCCGGGACAGGGGTATTCGAGCAGTACTTC.

Comments on this clone: A read error may account for a junction end that differs from germline. V and J are TRBV5-1 and TRBJ1-1; perhaps TRBD1 as D (5 bases). CDR3 size: 12 residues. Germline values: CDR1 SGHRS, CDR2 YFSETQ. The CDR3 DNA sequence: TGCGCCAGCAGCTTACAGGACACCGAAGCTTTCTTT. Its protein product is CASSLQDTEAFF. The full variable domain, its missing parts supplied by reference TRBV5-1 and TRBJ1-1, is KAGVTQTPRYLIKTRGQQVTLSCSPISGHRSVSWYQQTPGQGLQFLFEYFSETQRNKGNFPGRFSGRQFSNSRSEMNVSTLELGDSALYLCASSLQDTEAFFGQGTRLTVV.

The chain carries TRBV19 and TRBJ1-1; 9 nucleotides line up with TRBD1. This CDR3 spans 13 amino acids. V shed 5 bases and J 11 bases; nucleotides not matched to a gene: 9. Germline assignment: CDR1 LNHDA and CDR2 SQIVND (reference sequence). The CDR3 protein is CASSSTGGVKAFF. The CDR3 bases are TGTGCCAGTAGTTCAACAGGGGGCGTCAAGGCTTTCTTT.

The chain recombines TRBV4-2 with TRBJ2-1, with 9 bases aligning to TRBD2. The CDR3 is 17 amino acids. J was trimmed by 7 bases and V by 1 base; bases with no gene match: 11. Germline CDR1 and CDR2: LGHNA and YNFKEQ. The CDR3 region is CASSQGHGTSQGNEQFF. CDR3 DNA: TGTGCCAGCAGCCAAGGTCACGGGACTAGCCAGGGGAATGAGCAGTTCTTC.

This rearrangement joins TRBV9 to TRBJ2-3; D unclear. The CDR3 spans 14 residues. The germline V and J ends were trimmed by 0 bases and 0 bases, with 5 bases remaining between them. From germline, CDR1 is SGDLS and CDR2 YYNGEE. The CDR3: CASSVDGSTDTQYF. CDR3 nucleotide sequence: TGTGCCAGCAGCGTAGACGGGAGCACAGATACGCAGTATTTT. Complete variable domain (other parts from reference TRBV9 and TRBJ2-3): DSGVTQTPKHLITATGQRVTLRCSPRSGDLSVYWYQQSLDQGLQFLIQYYNGEERAKGNILERFSAQQFPDLHSELNLSSLELGDSALYFCASSVDGSTDTQYFGPGTRLTVL.

The V and J genes are TRBV19 and TRBJ2-1; D is unclear. Trimming pared 0 bases from V and 7 bases from J, leaving 4 bases between. This CDR3 comprises 12 residues. The germline gives CDR1 LNHDA, CDR2 SQIVND (reference sequence). The chain's CDR3 is CASSIDQNEQFF. CDR3 bases: TGTGCCAGTAGTATAGATCAAAATGAGCAGTTCTTC.

The chain carries TRBV3-1 (or the pseudogene TRBV3-2) and TRBJ2-5; TRBD1 matches 9 bases. CDR1 and CDR2 (germline): LGHDT, YNNKEL (reference sequence). The V segment lost 1 base and the J segment 1 base; nucleotides outside the gene matches: 4. This CDR3 spans 16 amino acids. CDR3 amino acids: CASSQGDRALQETQYF. The CDR3 region has the DNA TGTGCCAGCAGCCAAGGGGACAGGGCCCTCCAAGAGACCCAGTACTTC.

The chain employs TRBV5-1 and TRBJ2-1; D perhaps matches TRBD2 (6 bases). V lost 0 bases and J 5 bases, leaving 12 bases between the germline ends. The CDR3 is 15 residues long. Germline CDR1 SGHRS, CDR2 YFSETQ. CDR3 sequence reads: CASSLGLADDNEQFF. The CDR3 nucleotides read TGCGCCAGCAGCTTGGGGTTAGCGGATGACAATGAGCAGTTCTTC.

The rearrangement links TRBV7-3 to TRBJ1-3; no reliable D call. Germline loops: CDR1 SGHTA, CDR2 FQGTGA. Trimming left V 2 bases short and J 6 bases short, with 17 bases between. The CDR3 length is 16 residues. CDR3 in amino acids: CASSLGLGVGLNTIYF. The DNA of the CDR3 is TGTGCCAGCAGCTTAGGGCTCGGGGTCGGGCTAAACACCATATATTTT.

The chain carries TRBV7-2 and TRBJ2-3; a weak D match, TRBD2 (5 bases). Germline CDR1 is SGHTA and CDR2 is FQGNSA. V was pared by 3 bases and J by 6 bases, with 13 bases between. The CDR3 runs to 14 residues. The CDR3 sequence is CASSLRVVGDTQYF. The CDR3 DNA follows: TGTGCCAGCAGCTTGAGGGTGGTCGGCGATACGCAGTATTTT.